The following is a T cell receptor (beta chain) sequence with its context. Its target is not known. These data originate in a study of blood T cells in healthy people across ages. Study-level background: The capture of about one barcoded beta molecule per two T cells was achieved by template switching.

Per sample, at least 6 micrograms of total RNA were extracted. Study-level points and caveats: Shifts in expanded clonotypes may have been confounded by donor CMV status, which was unknown.

CDR1 is MNHEY, CDR2 SVGAGI, per germline. Trimming took 8 bases from V and 4 from J, leaving 18 bases between them. CDR3 length: 15 amino acids. Together with a sample-barcoded 5' primer, a J-beta primer mix was included in a second PCR lasting about 7 to 11 cycles. TCRdb called the 5' RACE reads again in MiXCR, with one record for every CDR3 protein. Of 2 million or so distinct CDR3 sequences in the sample, roughly 50% were seen once. The sequence was obtained from a woman aged 40 to 50 in good health. The sequenced sample was blood. J is TRBJ2-1 and V is TRBV6-5; tentative D call: TRBD2 (7 bases). This CDR3 reads CASYTGGSKYNEQFF. CDR3 nucleotides: TGTGCCAGCTACACGGGGGGCTCGAAGTACAATGAGCAGTTCTTC.